This TCR beta chain was recorded in a study of blood T cells in healthy people across ages. Study at large: Capturing about one barcoded beta molecule per two T cells was achieved by template switching.

Findings of the study overall: Samples with more naive T cells showed higher observed beta diversity. Older age coincided with a roughly linear decline in TCR beta diversity per million T cells.

This clonotype came up many times. As yet, its antigen is unknown. Then a second PCR, running about 6 to 11 cycles, was carried out with a sample-barcoded 5' primer and a J-beta primer mix. Every molecule of cDNA carried a tag from a template-switch adaptor with 12 random nucleotides. TCRdb passed the 5' RACE reads through MiXCR, listing each CDR3 protein once. Of 600,000 to 1,000,000 distinct CDR3 sequences in the sample, 55% to 70% are singletons; the top ten hold around 20%. The length of the CDR3 is 15 residues. The ends lost 2 bases at V and 8 bases at J; junction bases unmatched: 6. CDR1 and CDR2 from the germline V gene are SGHTA and FQGNSA.

The source is a man aged 30 to 45 in good health. This chain joins TRBV7-2 and TRBJ2-1, with TRBD2 matching 10 bases. Sequencing used blood. CDR3 nucleotides: TGTGCCAGCAGCTTATCCCTAGCGGGAGTAGATGAGCAGTTCTTC. Translation gives CASSLSLAGVDEQFF.